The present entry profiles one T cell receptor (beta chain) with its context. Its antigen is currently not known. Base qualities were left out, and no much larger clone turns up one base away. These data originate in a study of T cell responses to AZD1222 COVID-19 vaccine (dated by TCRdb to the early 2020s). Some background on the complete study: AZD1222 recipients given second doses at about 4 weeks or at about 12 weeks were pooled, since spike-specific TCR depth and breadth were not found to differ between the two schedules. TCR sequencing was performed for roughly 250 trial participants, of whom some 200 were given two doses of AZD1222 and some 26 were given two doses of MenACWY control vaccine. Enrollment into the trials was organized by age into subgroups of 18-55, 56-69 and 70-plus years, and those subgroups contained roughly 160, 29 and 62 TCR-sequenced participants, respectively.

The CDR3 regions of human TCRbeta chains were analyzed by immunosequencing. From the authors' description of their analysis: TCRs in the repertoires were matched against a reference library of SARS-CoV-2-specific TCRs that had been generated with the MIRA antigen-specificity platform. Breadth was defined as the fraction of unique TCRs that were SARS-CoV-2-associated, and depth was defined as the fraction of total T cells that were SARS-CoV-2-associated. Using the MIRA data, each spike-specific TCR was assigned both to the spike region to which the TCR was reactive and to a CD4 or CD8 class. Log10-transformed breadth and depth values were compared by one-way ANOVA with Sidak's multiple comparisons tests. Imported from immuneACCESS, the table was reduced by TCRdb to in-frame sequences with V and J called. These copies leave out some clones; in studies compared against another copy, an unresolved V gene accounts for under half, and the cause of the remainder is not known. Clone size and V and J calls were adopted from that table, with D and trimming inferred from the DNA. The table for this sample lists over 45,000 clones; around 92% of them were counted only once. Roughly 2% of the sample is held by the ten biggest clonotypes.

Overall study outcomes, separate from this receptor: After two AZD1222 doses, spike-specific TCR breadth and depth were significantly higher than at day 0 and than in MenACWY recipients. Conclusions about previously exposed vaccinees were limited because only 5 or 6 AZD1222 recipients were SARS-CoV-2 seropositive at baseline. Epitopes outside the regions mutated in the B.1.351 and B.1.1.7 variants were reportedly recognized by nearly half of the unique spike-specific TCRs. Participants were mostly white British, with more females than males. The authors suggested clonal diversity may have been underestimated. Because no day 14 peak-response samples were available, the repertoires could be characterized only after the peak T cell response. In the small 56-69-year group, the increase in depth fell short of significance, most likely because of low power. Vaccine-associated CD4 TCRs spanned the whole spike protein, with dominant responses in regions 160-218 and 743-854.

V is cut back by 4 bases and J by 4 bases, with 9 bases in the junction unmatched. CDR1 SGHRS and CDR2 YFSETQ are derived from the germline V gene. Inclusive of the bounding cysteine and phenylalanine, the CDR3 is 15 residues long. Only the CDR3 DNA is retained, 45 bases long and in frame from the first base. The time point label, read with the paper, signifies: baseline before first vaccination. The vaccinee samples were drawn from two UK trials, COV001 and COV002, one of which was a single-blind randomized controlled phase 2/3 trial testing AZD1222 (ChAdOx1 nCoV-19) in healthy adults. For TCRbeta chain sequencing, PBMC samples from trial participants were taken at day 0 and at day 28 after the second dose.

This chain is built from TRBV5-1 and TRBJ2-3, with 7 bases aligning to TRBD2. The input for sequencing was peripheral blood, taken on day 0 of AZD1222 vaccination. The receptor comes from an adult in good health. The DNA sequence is TGCGCCAGCAGCCTCGGATTCGCGGGAGCAGATACGCAGTATTTT. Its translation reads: CASSLGFAGADTQYF.